The T cell receptor beta chain described here comes from a study of blood T cell repertoires in COVID-19. In the study overall: Both acute and convalescent COVID-19 samples were obtained from the United States, Italy and Spain.

In the authors' methods: Estimated nucleated cell counts came from reference gene primer amplification. The table came from immunoSEQ multiplex PCR; TCRdb's copy has only in-frame clones and leaves some out. V and J calls and clone size are given by that table; D and trimming were obtained from the DNA. Of some 240,000 clones listed, 84% were seen once; the top ten hold approximately 1.4%. The sample taken for sequencing was peripheral blood. The clonotype comes from a woman aged 40 to 50 who had recovered from COVID-19.

The CDR3 here is CASREDRSYGYTF. The CDR3 bases are TGTGCCAGCAGAGAGGACAGGTCCTATGGCTACACCTTC. This chain joins TRBV12-3 or TRBV12-4 and TRBJ1-2; 7 bases map to TRBD1. With V trimmed by 6 bases and J by 4 bases, 5 bases remained unmatched. CDR3 length: 13 amino acids.